This TCR beta chain was sequenced during a study of PD-1 blockade in classical Hodgkin lymphoma. Note on this clone: Its antigen is not known.

Study-wide results and limits: Complete responders' baseline diversity resembled that of newly diagnosed patients. CD4+ but not CD8+ TCR diversity rose significantly by C4D1.

Indicated time point: cycle 4 day 1 (C4D1), after less than seven weeks of nivolumab. No patient escaped relapse after autologous stem cell transplantation, and brentuximab vedotin exposure varied. Here immunoSEQ multiplex PCR was the method, and the copy in TCRdb shows in-frame clones only, minus some. The sample records 15,000 to 20,000 clones, 80% to 90% being singletons. This CDR3 comprises 15 residues. Germline values: CDR1 MNHEY, CDR2 SVGAGI. Trimming took 0 bases from V and 8 from J, leaving 13 bases between them. The chain has TRBV6-5 and TRBJ2-2; the D is unclear. The sequence derives from a human donor with classical Hodgkin lymphoma. The sequences come from peripheral blood mononuclear cells (PBMCs), collected before the fourth cycle of nivolumab. CDR3 in amino acids: CASSYSSHPGGELFF. In DNA, the CDR3 is TGTGCCAGCAGTTACTCGAGCCACCCCGGGGGGGAGCTGTTTTTT.